Below, 5 T cell receptor beta chains from the same sample are listed, as sequenced in a study of shared clonotypes between healthy human individuals. Libraries were prepared by immunoSEQ multiplex PCR; TCRdb keeps only in-frame clonotypes and omits some of them. This table holds over 950,000 clones, about 72% found once. Sequencing was performed on memory CD4+ T cells from PBMCs. The subset was: CD45RA-negative fraction. Every receptor here comes from a young man in good health. Some clones in this sample may be carry-over from other donors' samples.

This clone was seen a few times. The CDR3 here is CASSGGQLNANTGELFF. In DNA form, the CDR3 reads TGTGCCAGCTCTGGGGGACAGCTTAATGCGAACACCGGGGAGCTGTTTTTT. The chain recombines TRBV18 with TRBJ2-2; TRBD1 matches 7 bases. CDR3 length equals 17 residues. Germline V gene sequence: CDR1 KGHSH, CDR2 LQKENI. V was pared by 6 bases and J by 0 bases, with 10 bases of the junction left unmatched.

V and J are TRBV11-1 and TRBJ2-1, with unresolved D. The CDR3 is 16 residues long. V lost 9 bases and J lost 7, with 25 bases in between. The germline V gene encodes CDR1 SGHAT and CDR2 FQDESV (reference sequence). CDR3 sequence reads: CARRPAPARTWNEQFF. CDR3 bases: TGTGCCAGACGACCCGCCCCGGCGAGGACGTGGAATGAGCAGTTCTTC.

This clone was detected only once. The gene calls are TRBV7-2 and TRBJ1-2, with 7 bases identical to TRBD1. The trim removed 6 bases at V and 3 bases at J, leaving 4 bases unmatched. The germline CDR1 and CDR2 sequences are SGHTA and FQGNSA. The CDR3 sequence is 13 residues long. This chain's CDR3 is CASSPGQDYGYTF. The DNA for the CDR3 is TGTGCCAGCAGTCCCGGACAGGACTATGGCTACACCTTC.

The chain uses TRBV28 and TRBJ1-2; D is unclear. V lost 6 bases to trimming and J lost 7 bases, with 9 bases between them. Germline CDR1 reads MDHEN; CDR2 reads SYDVKM. This CDR3 spans 11 amino acids. The CDR3 region has the DNA TGTGCCAGCAGCCCGCGGGGTGGCTACACCTTC. It encodes CASSPRGGYTF.

The sample holds a few counts of this clone. J is TRBJ1-2 and V is TRBV6-6; D is uncertain. This CDR3 has 11 residues. The V gene lost 5 bases and the J gene lost 7 bases, with 8 bases spanning the gap. CDR1 and CDR2 (germline): MNHNY, SVGAGI (reference sequence). The CDR3 coding sequence is TGTGCCAGCAGTCCCGCAGGTGGCTACACCTTC. Translation gives CASSPAGGYTF.